This T cell receptor beta chain comes out of a study of blood T cell repertoires in COVID-19. This clone was seen only once. V was pared by 3 bases and J by 7 bases, with 5 bases of the junction left unmatched. The germline gives CDR1 MNHEY, CDR2 SMNVEV (reference sequence). This CDR3 has 15 amino acids. This table comes from immunoSEQ multiplex PCR, and its TCRdb copy is limited to in-frame clones, with some not included. This sample yields about 210,000 clones, of which around 88% are seen a single time; approximately 2.3% belongs to the top ten. The chain employs TRBV27 and TRBJ2-1; TRBD2 matches 11 bases. The clonotype originates from a woman aged 40 to 50 with acute COVID-19. Sequencing was carried out using PBMCs or T cells enriched from blood (not recorded which). CDR3 sequence reads: CASSLYSGRGNEQFF. The CDR3 nucleotides read TGTGCCAGCAGTTTGTATAGCGGGAGGGGGAATGAGCAGTTCTTC.